This is a list of T cell receptor beta chains from one sample in a study of early T cells in non-severe SARS-CoV-2 infection. One entry per CDR3 protein, called by TCRdb with MiXCR from the 5' RACE reads. Among 65,000 to 80,000 distinct CDR3 sequences listed, around 11% were seen once. Sequenced input: whole blood. The receptors come from an adult who was a healthcare worker with PCR-confirmed SARS-CoV-2 infection or an uninfected control (not recorded which). Each CDR3 is given with its conserved first and last residue. The D gene is left open where the match is weak. The listing skips clone size in some rows; elsewhere it reads once, few, many or a size class.

D | J | size | V | CDR3 | DNA
- | TRBJ1-4 | many | TRBV27 | CASRTGRPTNEKLFF | TGTGCCAGCAGAACGGGACGCCCAACTAATGAAAAACTGTTTTTT
- | TRBJ1-4 | - | TRBV4-2 | CASSRFDSSNEKLFF | TGTGCCAGCAGCCGATTCGACAGTTCAAATGAAAAACTGTTTTTT
TRBD2 | TRBJ2-7 | - | TRBV20-1 | CSARVLTSGASYEQYF | TGCAGTGCTAGAGTTTTGACTAGCGGGGCTTCCTACGAGCAGTACTTC
TRBD2 | TRBJ2-7 | many | TRBV10-3 | CATNAGVSSYEQYF | TGTGCCACCAACGCGGGGGTATCCTCCTACGAGCAGTACTTC
- | TRBJ2-7 | - | TRBV7-2 | CASSLGVTGFYEQYF | TGTGCCAGCAGCTTAGGGGTGACTGGGTTTTACGAGCAGTACTTC
- | TRBJ1-1 | many | TRBV3-1 | CASSRPDGGTEAFF | TGTGCCAGCAGCCGCCCCGACGGGGGCACTGAAGCTTTCTTT
- | TRBJ2-7 | many | TRBV20-1 | CSARDPGSGYEQYF | TGCAGTGCTAGAGATCCGGGGAGTGGATACGAGCAGTACTTC
TRBD1 | TRBJ2-1 | many | TRBV25-1 | CASKGDRGNNEQFF | TGTGCCAGCAAAGGGGACAGGGGTAACAATGAGCAGTTCTTC
TRBD1 | TRBJ2-7 | many | TRBV7-9 | CASSLGTGTGLAEQYF | TGTGCCAGCAGCTTAGGTACCGGGACAGGGTTGGCCGAGCAGTACTTC
TRBD2 | TRBJ2-1 | - | TRBV10-2 | CASSESPSGGYNEQFF | TGCGCCAGCAGTGAGTCGCCTAGCGGGGGTTACAATGAGCAGTTCTTC
TRBD2 | TRBJ2-2 | - | TRBV10-3 | CAISESGLAGTSNTGELFF | TGTGCCATCAGTGAGTCGGGACTAGCGGGGACTTCGAACACCGGGGAGCTGTTTTTT
- | TRBJ1-3 | many | TRBV18 | CASSPTRSGNTIYF | TGTGCCAGCTCACCGACAAGGTCTGGAAACACCATATATTTT
- | TRBJ1-4 | many | TRBV6-6 | CASVTGGNEKLFF | TGTGCCAGCGTAACAGGCGGTAATGAAAAACTGTTTTTT
- | TRBJ1-1 | few | TRBV7-8 | CASSLADSGGEAFF | TGTGCCAGCAGCTTAGCGGACAGCGGTGGTGAAGCTTTCTTT
- | TRBJ1-1 | few | TRBV3-1 | CASSQLGYEGPNTEAFF | TGTGCCAGCAGCCAATTAGGCTACGAGGGTCCGAACACTGAAGCTTTCTTT
- | TRBJ1-6 | many | TRBV6-1 | CASSEVPGEALHF | TGTGCCAGCAGTGAAGTACCGGGGGAAGCCCTCCACTTT
TRBD2 | TRBJ2-7 | - | TRBV29-1 | CSASAGGPSYEQYF | TGCAGCGCCTCAGCGGGGGGTCCGTCCTACGAGCAGTACTTC
- | TRBJ1-2 | many | TRBV7-8 | CASSPGGVGYTF | TGTGCCAGCAGTCCGGGGGGCGTTGGCTACACCTTC
TRBD1 | TRBJ1-2 | many | TRBV12-3/TRBV12-4 | CASSSTGGKDYGYTF | TGTGCCAGCAGTTCAACAGGGGGGAAGGACTATGGCTACACCTTC
TRBD2 | TRBJ2-1 | - | TRBV3-1 | CASSRISGGASNEQFF | TGTGCCAGCAGCCGAATAAGCGGGGGGGCAAGTAATGAGCAGTTCTTC
- | TRBJ2-2 | - | TRBV7-3 | CASSPRSYRVTGELFF | TGTGCCAGCAGCCCACGTTCGTACAGGGTCACCGGGGAGCTGTTTTTT
TRBD2 | TRBJ2-5 | few | TRBV3-1 | CASSQVSSGTREETQYF | TGTGCCAGCAGCCAAGTGAGTTCGGGGACTAGAGAAGAGACCCAGTACTTC
- | TRBJ2-3 | many | TRBV20-1 | CSVGDTQYF | TGCAGCGTCGGAGATACGCAGTATTTT
- | TRBJ1-1 | many | TRBV11-2 | CASSSQSGTEAFF | TGTGCCAGCAGCAGTCAGTCGGGTACTGAAGCTTTCTTT
- | TRBJ2-7 | many | TRBV18 | CASSPRDITYEQYF | TGTGCCAGCTCACCTCGGGACATTACCTACGAGCAGTACTTC
- | TRBJ1-1 | - | TRBV10-1 | CASSESQGWTEAFF | TGCGCCAGCAGTGAGTCTCAGGGGTGGACTGAAGCTTTCTTT
- | TRBJ1-6 | - | TRBV19 | CASSDFWGSNSPLHF | TGTGCCAGTAGTGATTTTTGGGGGTCGAATTCACCCCTCCACTTT
- | TRBJ2-5 | - | TRBV7-9 | CASSSGIMEETQYF | TGTGCCAGCAGTTCCGGGATCATGGAGGAGACCCAGTACTTC
- | TRBJ2-2 | - | TRBV11-3 | CASSRRTGEAEPFF | TGTGCCAGCAGCCGCAGGACTGGTGAAGCGGAGCCGTTTTTT
TRBD1 | TRBJ2-3 | few | TRBV7-9 | CASSFGQAIDTQYF | TGTGCCAGCAGCTTCGGACAGGCCATAGATACGCAGTATTTT
- | TRBJ1-1 | many | TRBV18 | CASSPRDGTEAFF | TGTGCCAGCTCACCAAGGGACGGCACTGAAGCTTTCTTT
- | TRBJ1-4 | many | TRBV30 | CAWSSRTAEKLFF | TGTGCCTGGAGTTCCCGGACGGCTGAAAAACTGTTTTTT
- | TRBJ1-3 | - | TRBV30 | CAWSIAGVGRSSGNTIYF | TGTGCCTGGAGTATAGCGGGGGTCGGCAGGTCCTCTGGAAACACCATATATTTT
- | TRBJ2-3 | - | TRBV20-1 | CSASTTTGTDTQYF | TGCAGTGCTTCCACCACCACGGGGACAGATACGCAGTATTTT
- | TRBJ2-7 | few | TRBV27 | CASGWDGSYEQYF | TGTGCCAGCGGGTGGGACGGCTCCTACGAGCAGTACTTC